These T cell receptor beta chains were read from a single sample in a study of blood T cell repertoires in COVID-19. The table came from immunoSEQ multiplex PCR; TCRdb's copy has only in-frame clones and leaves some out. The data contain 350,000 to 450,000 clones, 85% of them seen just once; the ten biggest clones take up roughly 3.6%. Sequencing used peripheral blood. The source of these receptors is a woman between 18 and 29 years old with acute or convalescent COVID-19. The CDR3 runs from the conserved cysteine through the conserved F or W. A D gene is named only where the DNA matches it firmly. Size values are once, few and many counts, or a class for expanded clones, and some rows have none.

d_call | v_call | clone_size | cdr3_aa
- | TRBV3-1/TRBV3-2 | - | CASSQGAKNTEAFF
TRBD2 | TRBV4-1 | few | CASSRTTSGPSDTQYF
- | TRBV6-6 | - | CASSPLGGTTYEQYF
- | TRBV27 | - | CASRTDSPLGGYTF
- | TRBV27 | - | CASSPRTLGYINEQFF
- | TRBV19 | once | CASSKGVEGQPQHF
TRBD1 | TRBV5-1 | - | CASSLKTGGVGTEAFF
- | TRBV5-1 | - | CASSLFSAENTGELFF
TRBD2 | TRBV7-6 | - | CASSFDLSGRSFANTGELFF
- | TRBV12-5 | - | CASGFYTRVGNEQFF
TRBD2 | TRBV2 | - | CASTQRGLAGNNEQFF
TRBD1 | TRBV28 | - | CATGTVSTNEKLFF
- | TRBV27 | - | CASSLYEGSEETQYF
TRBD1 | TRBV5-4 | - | CASRTFRDSYSNQPQHF
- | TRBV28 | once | CASTPSPGRVSYEQYF
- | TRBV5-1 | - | CASSFQDYQETQYF
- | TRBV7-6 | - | CASSTRGLDTEAFF
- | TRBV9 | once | CASSPGSVVTEAFF
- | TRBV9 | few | CASSVDTPNYNEQFF
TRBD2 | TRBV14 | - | CASSQWTSGRDEQYF
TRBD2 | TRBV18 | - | CASSPGGYGDEQYF
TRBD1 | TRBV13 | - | CASSVRQGSNQPQHF
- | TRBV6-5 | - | CASSYSRLSGELFF
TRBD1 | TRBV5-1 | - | CASSLRQGGYEQYF
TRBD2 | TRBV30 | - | CAWRSGGAVNEQFF
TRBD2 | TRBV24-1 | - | CATSGEGSYEQYF
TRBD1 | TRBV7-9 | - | CASSLGTGDEKLFF
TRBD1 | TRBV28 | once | CASSLYQQGWEESYNSPLHF
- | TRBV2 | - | CASRKGGDTGELFF
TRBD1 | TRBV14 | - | CASSQEWTGRAGELFF
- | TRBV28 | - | CASRTRTKGDYGYTF
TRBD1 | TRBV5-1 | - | CASSPTGEAYGYTF
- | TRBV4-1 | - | CASSQLTNEETQYF
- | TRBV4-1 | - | CASSQDPLADGNEQFF
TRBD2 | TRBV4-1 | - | CASSQGGRVAGELFF